These 29 T cell receptor beta chains originate from one sample sequenced in a study of T cells in Graves' hyperthyroidism and ophthalmopathy. Using RNA transcripts as the source, TCR beta CDR3 regions were amplified. The HTBI set primed first-round TCR CDR3 RT-PCR. A single record per CDR3 protein comes from TCRdb applying MiXCR to the multiplex PCR reads. This sample yields about 500,000 distinct CDR3 sequences, of which 15% to 20% are seen a single time; roughly 29% belongs to the top ten. The sample comprised blood. These receptors were taken from a woman aged 25 to 39 with Graves' ophthalmopathy.

This clonotype appeared many times. The rearrangement links TRBV30 to TRBJ2-1; weak D call: TRBD2 (5 bases). The germline V gene has CDR1 GTSNPN and CDR2 SVGIG (reference sequence). Trimming removed 4 bases from V and 1 base from J, with 11 bases in between. This CDR3 has 14 amino acids. CDR3 nucleotide sequence: TGTGCCTGGACCCACCGGGGTTCCTACAATGAGCAGTTCTTC. Translating it yields CAWTHRGSYNEQFF.

In this sample, this clonotype turned up many times. The chain employs TRBV5-1 and TRBJ2-1; 10 bases line up with TRBD2. Trimming at V came to 2 bases and at J to 6 bases, leaving 8 bases not matched to a gene. This CDR3 has 16 residues. Looked up from germline, CDR1 is SGHRS and CDR2 is YFSETQ. The DNA for the CDR3 is TGCGCCAGCAGCTTAATAGCGGGAGGTGAGGGCAATGAGCAGTTCTTC. Its protein is CASSLIAGGEGNEQFF.

The chain links TRBV28 to TRBJ1-3; no firm D call. The CDR3 covers 11 residues. Per germline, CDR1 MDHEN and CDR2 SYDVKM. The V end was cut by 6 bases, the J end by 8 bases, with 8 bases between. CDR3 DNA sequence: TGTGCCAGCAGAGGCCTCGACACCATATATTTT. It yields the protein CASRGLDTIYF.

This clonotype was picked up a small number of times. The rearrangement uses TRBV7-2 and TRBJ2-5, with 11 nucleotides matching TRBD1. Per germline, CDR1 SGHTA and CDR2 FQGNSA. J was trimmed by 2 bases and V by 10 bases; bases with no gene match: 12. The CDR3 is made up of 16 amino acids. CDR3 bases: TGTGCCATCCAGCGGGACAGGGGGGGCCCTCAAGAGACCCAGTACTTC. Translating it yields CAIQRDRGGPQETQYF.

This clonotype was seen ten or more times. The chain is built from TRBV28 and TRBJ2-2; D not resolved. Per germline, CDR1 MDHEN and CDR2 SYDVKM. With 2 bases removed from V and 7 bases from J, the gap between germline ends came to 2 bases. The CDR3 runs to 11 residues. CDR3 sequence (DNA): TGTGCCAGCAGTTTACACGGGGAGCTGTTTTTT. This codes for CASSLHGELFF.

This clonotype showed up many times. The chain joins TRBV11-2 to TRBJ2-1, with D tentatively TRBD1 (6 bases). Trimming removed 2 bases at V and 5 bases at J, with 10 bases between. Germline V CDR1 and CDR2: SGHAT, FQNNGV. The CDR3 length is 14 residues. Written as DNA, the CDR3 is TGTGCCAGCAGCTTAATTACAGGGCACAATGAGCAGTTCTTC. Its translation: CASSLITGHNEQFF.

The chain carries TRBV30 and TRBJ1-2; D is perhaps TRBD1 (6 bases). Trimming took 0 bases from V and 4 from J, leaving 21 bases between them. The CDR3 is made up of 17 amino acids. In germline, CDR1 is GTSNPN, CDR2 SVGIG (reference sequence). The CDR3 here is CAWSVKSATGHLYGYTF. DNA of the CDR3: TGTGCCTGGAGTGTAAAGTCCGCCACAGGGCATCTCTATGGCTACACCTTC.

This clonotype has at least ten counts. The chain uses TRBV10-2 and TRBJ1-1, with TRBD1 matching over 7 bases. V was clipped by 5 bases and J by 3 bases; unmatched bases: 3. Looked up from germline, CDR1 is WSHSY and CDR2 is SAAADI. The CDR3 contains 13 residues. The CDR3 sequence: CASSKTGDTEAFF. The CDR3 DNA reads TGCGCCAGCAGTAAAACAGGGGACACTGAAGCTTTCTTT.

This clonotype was counted ten times or more. The genes are TRBV7-8 and TRBJ1-1; D unresolved. Germline CDR1 is SGHVS and CDR2 is FQNEAQ. V was shortened by 5 bases and J by 8 bases, with 15 bases between the two germline ends. This CDR3 spans 13 amino acids. The CDR3 region has the DNA TGTGCCAGCAGCCTACTCGGACTCGGGGAAGCTTTCTTT. Translated: CASSLLGLGEAFF.

V is TRBV12-3 or TRBV12-4 and J is TRBJ2-3; 9 bases are shared with TRBD2. V lost 4 bases and J lost 1; bases outside the gene matches: 3. The CDR3 totals 15 residues. CDR3: CASSSRLAGTDTQYF. Written as DNA, the CDR3 is TGTGCCAGCAGTTCAAGACTAGCGGGCACAGATACGCAGTATTTT.

The chain has TRBV25-1 and TRBJ2-1; 8 nucleotides agree with TRBD2. The V and J ends lost 1 base and 1 base, in that order; junction bases with no gene match: 6. The CDR3 extends over 17 amino acids. The V gene's germline CDR1 is MGHDK and CDR2 SYGVNS. This chain's CDR3 is CASSESVTGGSYNEQFF. CDR3 bases: TGTGCCAGCAGTGAATCAGTGACGGGGGGGTCCTACAATGAGCAGTTCTTC.

This clonotype was detected only a few times. This rearrangement joins TRBV14 to TRBJ1-6, with D perhaps matching TRBD1 (6 bases). Germline loops: CDR1 SGHDN, CDR2 FVKESK. Trimming cost V 3 bases and J 7 bases, with 10 bases left between them. CDR3 length: 14 amino acids. CDR3 in DNA: TGTGCCAGCAGCCATCGGGGGCAAAATTCACCCCTCCACTTT. Amino acids: CASSHRGQNSPLHF. The full variable domain, rest sourced from reference TRBV14 and TRBJ1-6, is EAGVTQFPSHSVIEKGQTVTLRCDPISGHDNLYWYRRVMGKEIKFLLHFVKESKQDESGMPNNRFLAERTGGTYSTLKVQPAELEDSGVYFCASSHRGQNSPLHFGNGTRLTVT.

This clonotype was counted ten times or more. This chain uses TRBV7-3 with TRBJ2-2; D remains ambiguous. The CDR3 loop spans 12 amino acids. CDR1 and CDR2 from the germline V gene are SGHTA and FQGTGA. The V end lost 3 bases, the J end lost 8 bases, and 7 bases lay between the germline ends. The CDR3 region is CASSFKTGELFF. CDR3 nucleotide sequence: TGTGCCAGCAGCTTCAAGACGGGGGAGCTGTTTTTT.

Concerning this clonotype itself: A much larger clonotype is one base distant, so this may be a read error. This chain joins TRBV20-1 and TRBJ2-7; 8 bases match TRBD2. The CDR3 has 16 amino acids. Germline-derived CDR1 and CDR2 are DFQATT and SNEGSKA (reference sequence). This chain's CDR3 is CSARRWGPAGVSEQCF. The CDR3 DNA is TGCAGTGCTAGGAGGTGGGGCCCAGCGGGAGTTAGCGAGCAGTGCTTC.

This clonotype occurred many times. V and J are TRBV5-1 and TRBJ2-1; TRBD2 aligns across 7 bases. The length of the CDR3 is 15 residues. The junction had 13 bases not matched to a gene; V was cut back by 4 bases and J by 9 bases. Germline V gene sequence: CDR1 SGHRS, CDR2 YFSETQ. Here the CDR3 reads CASSAGGGRSSEQFF. As DNA, the CDR3 is TGCGCCAGCAGCGCTGGAGGCGGGAGATCCAGTGAGCAGTTCTTC.

This clonotype was counted between two and nine times. The V call is TRBV2, the J call TRBJ1-6; D is ambiguous. The CDR3 is 15 residues long. V lost 2 bases and J lost 8, with 13 bases in between. The V gene's germline CDR1 is SNHLY and CDR2 FYNNEI. CDR3 sequence reads: CASSENESFYSPLHF. For the CDR3, the DNA is TGTGCCAGCAGTGAAAACGAGTCTTTCTATTCACCCCTCCACTTT.

The rearrangement joins TRBV6-5 to TRBJ1-6; D not resolved. The CDR3 runs 15 residues. Trimming took off 0 bases at V and 5 bases at J, with 8 bases between the two ends. Germline CDR1 MNHEY, CDR2 SVGAGI. CDR3: CASSYSTPDNSPLHF. The CDR3 bases are TGTGCCAGCAGTTACTCGACACCCGATAATTCACCCCTCCACTTT.

There are many counts of this clonotype. The rearrangement joins TRBV7-8 to TRBJ2-1, with D perhaps matching TRBD2 (6 bases). This CDR3 contains 16 residues. Germline V CDR1 and CDR2: SGHVS, FQNEAQ. V was trimmed by 4 bases and J by 3 bases, leaving 16 bases between them. In nucleotides, the CDR3 is TGTGCCAGCAGCTCTGATCGGGGAGGCCTCTACAATGAGCAGTTCTTC. Encoded protein: CASSSDRGGLYNEQFF.

This clonotype showed up many times. In DNA, the CDR3 is TGTGCCAGCAGTAACCTAGCGGGAGCAGGCTATGAGCAGTTCTTC. It translates to CASSNLAGAGYEQFF. The chain recombines TRBV6-2 or TRBV6-3 with TRBJ2-1, with 10 nucleotides matching TRBD2. V gave up 5 bases and J gave up 8 bases; unmatched junction bases: 9. The CDR3 covers 15 residues. CDR1 is MNHEY, CDR2 SVGEGT, per germline.

This clonotype came up many times. The chain links TRBV3-1 to TRBJ2-5; 7 nucleotides line up with TRBD1. J gave up 14 bases and V 5 bases, and 11 bases lay outside the gene matches. CDR3 length: 12 amino acids. The germline V gene has CDR1 LGHDT and CDR2 YNNKEL (reference sequence). CDR3 DNA: TGTGCCAGCAGCGAACAGACAGGGCAATGCTACTTC. Its translation is CASSEQTGQCYF.

This clonotype was seen ten or more times. The gene calls are TRBV3-1 and TRBJ2-7; D not certain. The CDR3 length is 13 residues. CDR1 is LGHDT and CDR2 is YNNKEL in the germline V gene (reference sequence). The V gene lost 3 bases and the J gene lost 5 bases, with 11 bases spanning the gap. CDR3 in DNA: TGTGCCAGCAGCCACTTCGCCAGCGACGAGCAGTACTTC. Protein sequence: CASSHFASDEQYF.

This clonotype was seen ten or more times. The V and J genes are TRBV6-2 or TRBV6-3 and TRBJ1-2, with 8 bases matching TRBD1. The length of the CDR3 is 14 residues. The junction had 8 bases not matched to a gene; V was cut back by 7 bases and J by 4 bases. Germline lookup yields CDR1 MNHEY and CDR2 SVGEGT. CDR3 amino acids: CASTTGQATYGYTF. In DNA form, the CDR3 reads TGTGCCAGCACCACGGGACAGGCGACCTATGGCTACACCTTC.

A word on this clonotype: No conserved phenylalanine or tryptophan ends this CDR3, so it is likely a read error. J is TRBJ2-7 and V is TRBV30; 9 bases are a match to TRBD1. V shed 6 bases and J 3 bases; nucleotides not matched to a gene: 9. The CDR3 contains 14 residues. Germline V gives CDR1 GTSNPN, CDR2 SVGIG (reference sequence). The CDR3 sequence is CACSYWDRDYEQYL. As DNA, the CDR3 is TGTGCCTGTTCCTATTGGGACAGGGACTACGAGCAGTACCTC.

This clonotype occurred many times. V and J are TRBV7-2 and TRBJ1-6, with a tentative D call TRBD1 (5 bases). The CDR3 has 16 residues. The V end was cut by 4 bases, the J end by 15 bases, with 25 bases between. The germline gives CDR1 SGHTA, CDR2 FQGNSA. DNA of the CDR3: TGTGCCAGCAGCTCCATCAGGGTACTTCGATCGTCGCGCCTCCACTTT. Protein sequence: CASSSIRVLRSSRLHF.

This clonotype was recorded at least ten times. The chain couples TRBV7-8 to TRBJ2-5; 7 bases align to TRBD1. V shed 5 bases, J shed 3 bases, and the junction held 6 bases outside the gene matches. The CDR3 spans 14 residues. The germline V gene encodes CDR1 SGHVS and CDR2 FQNEAQ. The CDR3 spells CASSAAGTEETQYF. CDR3 coding DNA: TGTGCCAGCAGCGCCGCCGGGACAGAAGAGACCCAGTACTTC.

The chain combines TRBV27 with TRBJ2-2; D call uncertain. V was shortened by 3 bases and J by 1 base, with 6 bases between the two germline ends. This CDR3 region has 14 residues. The V gene's germline CDR1 is MNHEY and CDR2 SMNVEV (reference sequence). The chain's CDR3 is CASSLRQNTGELFF. CDR3 sequence (DNA): TGTGCCAGCAGTTTGCGACAGAACACCGGGGAGCTGTTTTTT.

This clonotype was picked up many times. The gene calls are TRBV7-8 and TRBJ2-3, with TRBD2 matching 14 bases. With 6 bases clipped from V and 4 bases from J, the junction kept 9 bases outside the gene matches. Germline V CDR1 and CDR2: SGHVS, FQNEAQ. This CDR3 region has 17 residues. DNA for the CDR3: TGTGCCAGCAGAGGGACTAGCGGGAGTTCTGCCGCAGATACGCAGTATTTT. Its protein is CASRGTSGSSAADTQYF.

The gene calls are TRBV29-1 and TRBJ2-1, with 7 positions matching TRBD1. Germline V lookup: CDR1 SQVTM, CDR2 ANQGSEA. This CDR3 spans 11 amino acids. V gave up 7 bases and J gave up 10 bases; unmatched junction bases: 7. Here the CDR3 DNA reads TGCAGCGAAAACAGGGGCGCGGAGCAGTTCTTC. Translating it yields CSENRGAEQFF.

This clonotype was picked up a small number of times. The rearrangement links TRBV4-3 to TRBJ1-5, with a weak D call TRBD1 (5 bases). The germline V gene encodes CDR1 LGHNA and CDR2 YSLEER. The CDR3 sequence is 18 residues long. V lost 0 bases and J 9 bases, leaving 24 bases between the germline ends. As DNA, the CDR3 is TGCGCCAGCAGCCAAGAGGCGGGCAGTCGCGGGGGTATGCGGCCCCAGCATTTT. This codes for CASSQEAGSRGGMRPQHF.